This is a list of T cell receptor beta chains from one sample in a study of CD8 T cells in Susac syndrome. TCRdb fed the immunoSEQ multiplex PCR reads into MiXCR, producing one record per CDR3 protein. This table has under 150,000 distinct CDR3 sequences, 85% to 95% appearing once. Sequenced sample: CD4+ T cells from PBMCs. The origin of the receptors is a human donor with Susac syndrome. Both conserved end residues are part of each CDR3. D genes are given only for firm matches. Clone size appears in some rows only: once, few, many, or a class for an expanded clone.

cdr3_nt cdr3_aa cdr3_length d_call j_call clone_size v_call
TGCAGCCATGACAGATTCTCCTACGAGCAGTACTTC CSHDRFSYEQYF 12 - TRBJ2-7 - TRBV29-1
TGTGCCAGCAGCTTAAGGGGCGGGAGCACTGAAGCTTTCTTT CASSLRGGSTEAFF 14 - TRBJ1-1 - TRBV7-8
TGTGCCTGGAGTGATATGGGCGGCAATCAGCCCCAGCATTTT CAWSDMGGNQPQHF 14 - TRBJ1-5 - TRBV30
TGTGCCAGCAGACTAGACTGGACTAGCACAGATACGCAGTATTTT CASRLDWTSTDTQYF 15 - TRBJ2-3 - TRBV6-6
TGTGCCAGCCGTTGGGGGGACCGCAATCAGCCCCAGCATTTT CASRWGDRNQPQHF 14 - TRBJ1-5 - TRBV19
TGTGCCAGCAGCTTAGCGCGACTAGCGGGACCAGATACGCAGTATTTT CASSLARLAGPDTQYF 16 TRBD2 TRBJ2-3 once TRBV7-2
TGCGCCAGCAGTCACCCCGACAGGGCGCAAGAGACCCAGTACTTC CASSHPDRAQETQYF 15 TRBD1 TRBJ2-5 - TRBV23-1
TGTGCCAGCAGTACGGACAGGGGGCTTTCACCCCTCCACTTT CASSTDRGLSPLHF 14 TRBD1 TRBJ1-6 - TRBV27
TGTGCCTGGGACAGGGGGATGGGTCAGCCCCAGCATTTT CAWDRGMGQPQHF 13 TRBD1 TRBJ1-5 - TRBV30
TGTGCCTGGAGACAGTCATTCTCCTACGAGCAGTACTTC CAWRQSFSYEQYF 13 - TRBJ2-7 - TRBV30
TGCAGGGCCGACAGGGAGAGGGAGCAGTACTTC CRADREREQYF 11 TRBD1 TRBJ2-7 - TRBV20-1
TGTGCCAGCAGCACCGACAGGGGGCTAAGCACAGATACGCAGTATTTT CASSTDRGLSTDTQYF 16 TRBD1 TRBJ2-3 - TRBV6-6
TGCAGTGCGGACGACAGGGTAAACACTGAAGCTTTCTTT CSADDRVNTEAFF 13 TRBD1 TRBJ1-1 few TRBV20-1
TGTGCCAGCAGGGTGACAGGAATGCCCCTCCACTTT CASRVTGMPLHF 12 - TRBJ1-6 - TRBV2
TGTGCCAGCAGCCAAGGGGGGGGGATGGCTTTCTTT CASSQGGGMAFF 12 - TRBJ1-1 - TRBV3-1
TGCGCCAGCAGCCAAGTTTTGAAGGGGCCCCCGGTAACTTTCTTT CASSQVLKGPPVTFF 15 - TRBJ1-1 - TRBV4-1
TGCAGCGTCGTCCGGGCCGGCACAGATACGCAGTATTTT CSVVRAGTDTQYF 13 - TRBJ2-3 - TRBV29-1
TGTGCCAGCAGCTTAGTCGTAGCGGGGTGGAGCTCCTACAATGAGCAGTTCTTC CASSLVVAGWSSYNEQFF 18 TRBD2 TRBJ2-1 once TRBV11-2
TGCAGCGTTGTGGGACTAGCGGGAGTCTACGAGCAGTACTTC CSVVGLAGVYEQYF 14 TRBD2 TRBJ2-7 - TRBV29-1
TGTGCCTGGCTACAGGGAGGCACTGAAGCTTTCTTT CAWLQGGTEAFF 12 - TRBJ1-1 - TRBV30
TGTGCCAGCAGCGGATTCACAGATACGCAGTATTTT CASSGFTDTQYF 12 - TRBJ2-3 - TRBV9
TGTGCCAGCAGTAGAATGGCCAGCCTCTCGTACGAGCAGTACTTC CASSRMASLSYEQYF 15 - TRBJ2-7 - TRBV2
TGTGCCAGCAGATGGGGACTAGACCCCGGCAATGAGCAGTTCTTC CASRWGLDPGNEQFF 15 TRBD2 TRBJ2-1 - TRBV2
TGCAGTGCTGCTTCCGGGACAGGCGCCGGATTAGGCTATGGCTACACCTTC CSAASGTGAGLGYGYTF 17 TRBD1 TRBJ1-2 - TRBV20-1
TGTGCCGGGGGACACCAATACGAGCAGTACTTC CAGGHQYEQYF 11 - TRBJ2-7 - TRBV30
TGTGCCAGCAGTTCAGGGGCGGCCTACACCTTC CASSSGAAYTF 11 - TRBJ1-2 - TRBV12-3/TRBV12-4
TGTGCCAGCAGCCAAGCACCTGCAGACCTTTGGGCCACCTACGAGCAGTACTTC CASSQAPADLWATYEQYF 18 - TRBJ2-7 - TRBV14
TGTGCCAGCACCCCTTCATCTACGCAGTATTTT CASTPSSTQYF 11 - TRBJ2-3 - TRBV12-3/TRBV12-4
TGTGCCAGCAGTTTATCGCAGGCCTTGGGCACTGAAGCTTTCTTT CASSLSQALGTEAFF 15 - TRBJ1-1 - TRBV27
TGTGCCAGCTCCCCAGCGGGGAGCACTAATGAAAAACTGTTTTTT CASSPAGSTNEKLFF 15 - TRBJ1-4 - TRBV18
TGTGCCTGGACAGGGGAAGGTTCAACTGAAGCTTTCTTT CAWTGEGSTEAFF 13 - TRBJ1-1 - TRBV30
TGTGCCAGCAGCTTCACCACAGGGGGCGGGAACATTCAGTACTTC CASSFTTGGGNIQYF 15 TRBD1 TRBJ2-4 - TRBV7-9
TGTGCCAGCTCACGTGGGGACAGGGGGCCAGATACGCAGTATTTT CASSRGDRGPDTQYF 15 TRBD1 TRBJ2-3 - TRBV18
TGCAGTGCTAGAGTAGGGTGGGGCGATGAAAAACTGTTTTTT CSARVGWGDEKLFF 14 - TRBJ1-4 - TRBV20-1
TGTGCCAGCAGTTTAGCGCTCAGACTAGCGGGGACTAGCACAGATACGCAGTATTTT CASSLALRLAGTSTDTQYF 19 TRBD2 TRBJ2-3 once TRBV12-3/TRBV12-4
TGTGCCTGGAGTTTCAGCGGGGGGACCTACGAGCAGTACTTC CAWSFSGGTYEQYF 14 TRBD2 TRBJ2-7 - TRBV30
TGCAGCGTTGAAGCTACAGGGGGCCGGGGCTACACCTTC CSVEATGGRGYTF 13 TRBD1 TRBJ1-2 once TRBV29-1
TGTGCCAGCAGCCCCGCCGGGACACCCTACGAGCAGTACTTC CASSPAGTPYEQYF 14 - TRBJ2-7 - TRBV7-2
TGTGCCAGCAGCCAAGGGTTGGCCCTCCACTTT CASSQGLALHF 11 - TRBJ1-6 - TRBV3-1
TGTGCCAGCAGTTTGAGGGGGTTCCCAGATACGCAGTATTTT CASSLRGFPDTQYF 14 - TRBJ2-3 - TRBV12-3/TRBV12-4
TGCAGTGCCACCACAGGGTCGGCTAACTATGGCTACACCTTC CSATTGSANYGYTF 14 - TRBJ1-2 - TRBV20-1
TGTGCCTGGAGGACACAGCCTGTGTGGGCCCTCCACTTT CAWRTQPVWALHF 13 - TRBJ1-6 - TRBV30
TGTGCCAGCAGTTACACAGGGATCTCCTATAATTCACCCCTCCACTTT CASSYTGISYNSPLHF 16 - TRBJ1-6 once TRBV6-5
TGCGCCAGCAGTGAGGTAATGAACACTGAAGCTTTCTTT CASSEVMNTEAFF 13 - TRBJ1-1 - TRBV5-1
TGTGCCAGCAGCCCAGCGGGGGGGTTCGGGGAGCTGTTTTTT CASSPAGGFGELFF 14 TRBD2 TRBJ2-2 - TRBV27